The sequence of this T cell receptor beta chain was determined in a study of blood T cell repertoires in COVID-19 (dated by TCRdb to 2020 to 2022). Broadly, across the study: Samples covering the acute and convalescent phases of COVID-19 were provided by collaborators in the United States, Italy and Spain. HLA class I and class II types, where available, came from metadata supplied by the sample provider rather than from assay-based typing. The repertoires were released in a freely available public database meant as a resource for research on the immune response to SARS-CoV-2. The material from the prospective study consisted of cDNA or gDNA derived from T cells, B-cell-depleted T cells, or PBMCs. Subjects who had been exposed to COVID-19, were actively infected with it, or had recovered from it provided the deeply sampled blood TCRbeta repertoires that made up the dataset. The samples were drawn from two sources: the first 160 participants of the ongoing ImmuneRACE study, and fewer than 1,500 subjects contributed by 6 global collaborators. The sample metadata nearly always contained a de-identified subject ID, COVID-19 status, age in years and sex.

This clone occurred a few times. The antigen this receptor binds is unknown. No clone much larger than this one lies a single base away; base qualities are absent. The CDR3 covers 15 residues, taking in both the cysteine and the phenylalanine. Only CDR3 DNA is held: 45 bases, read in frame from base 1. Between the V and J ends, shortened by 3 bases and 3 bases respectively, the junction contains 14 bases. CDR1 is given as DFQATT and CDR2 as SNEGSKA, both from the germline V gene (reference sequence). TCRbeta CDR3 regions were amplified from genomic DNA using the immunoSEQ Assay, a bias-controlled multiplex PCR. Concerning the study's data processing: Within the assay, amplification of reference gene primers was used to estimate how many nucleated cells each sample contained. To quantify the absolute abundance of each unique TCRbeta CDR3 rearrangement, sequence reads were collapsed and filtered. For each sample, productive Simpson clonality was calculated as the square root of Simpson's diversity index across productive rearrangements. The table was pulled from immuneACCESS by TCRdb, which kept in-frame rearrangements only. Such tables lose some clones; where checked, under half of the loss comes from unresolved V genes, and the rest has no known cause. That table gives V, J and clone size, and the DNA gave D and trimming. This sample lists 90,000 to 120,000 clones; 80% to 85% were detected once. Approximately 4.5% of the sample is held by the ten biggest clonotypes.

Study-wide conclusions, independent of this receptor: Clinical and demographic metadata were provided uncurated, with the amount varying by source and participant.

The collaborating institutions used their own protocols to collect whole blood in K2EDTA tubes. For TCRbeta analysis, collaborators shipped samples as frozen whole blood, isolated PBMCs, or DNA extracted from either of those sample types. Recombination joined TRBV20-1 with TRBJ2-2; perhaps TRBD1 is the D gene, with 6 bases matching. Sample: peripheral blood. This TCR was sampled from a man in his 70s with acute or convalescent COVID-19. CDR3 reads: CSASLARGDTGELFF. The sequence in DNA is TGCAGTGCTAGTCTGGCCAGGGGTGACACCGGGGAGCTGTTTTTT.